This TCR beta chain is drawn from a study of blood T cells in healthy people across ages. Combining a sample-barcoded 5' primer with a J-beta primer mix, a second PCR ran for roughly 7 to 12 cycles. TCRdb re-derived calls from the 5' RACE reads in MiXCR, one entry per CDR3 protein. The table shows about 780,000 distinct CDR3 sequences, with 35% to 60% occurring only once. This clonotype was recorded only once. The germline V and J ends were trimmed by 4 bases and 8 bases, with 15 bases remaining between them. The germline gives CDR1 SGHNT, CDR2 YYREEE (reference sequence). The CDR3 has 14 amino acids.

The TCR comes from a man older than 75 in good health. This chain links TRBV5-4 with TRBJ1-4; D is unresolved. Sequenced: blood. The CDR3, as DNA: TGTGCCAGCAGCCGTGACCCCCTGGAGGAAAAACTGTTTTTT. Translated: CASSRDPLEEKLFF.